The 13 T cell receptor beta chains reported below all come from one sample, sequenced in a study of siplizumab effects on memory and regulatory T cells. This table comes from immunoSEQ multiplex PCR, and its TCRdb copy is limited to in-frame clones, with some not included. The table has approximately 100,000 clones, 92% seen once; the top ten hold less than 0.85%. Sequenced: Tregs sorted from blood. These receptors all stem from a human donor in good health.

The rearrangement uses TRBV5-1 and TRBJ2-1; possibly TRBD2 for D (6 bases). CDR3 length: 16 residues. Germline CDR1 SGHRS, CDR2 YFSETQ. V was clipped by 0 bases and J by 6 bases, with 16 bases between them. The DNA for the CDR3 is TGCGCCAGCAGCTTGGTAACAGATAGCGGAATCAATGAGCAGTTCTTC. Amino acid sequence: CASSLVTDSGINEQFF.

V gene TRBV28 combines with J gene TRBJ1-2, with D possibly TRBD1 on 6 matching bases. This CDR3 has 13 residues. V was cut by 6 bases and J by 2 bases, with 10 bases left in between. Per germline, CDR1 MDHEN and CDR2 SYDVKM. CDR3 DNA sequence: TGTGCCAGCAGCTCGGGACACAACTATGGCTACACCTTC. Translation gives CASSSGHNYGYTF.

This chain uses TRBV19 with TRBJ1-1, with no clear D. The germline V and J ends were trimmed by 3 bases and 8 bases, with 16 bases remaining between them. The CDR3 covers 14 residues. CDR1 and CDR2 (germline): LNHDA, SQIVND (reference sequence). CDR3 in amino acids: CASSIGGSPGEAFF. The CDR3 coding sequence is TGTGCCAGTAGTATTGGCGGCAGCCCAGGCGAAGCTTTCTTT.

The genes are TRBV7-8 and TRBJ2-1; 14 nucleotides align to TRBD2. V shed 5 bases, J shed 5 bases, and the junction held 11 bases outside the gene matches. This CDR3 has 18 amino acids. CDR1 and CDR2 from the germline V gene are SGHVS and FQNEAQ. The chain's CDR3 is CASSIRGLAGVSHNEQFF. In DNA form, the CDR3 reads TGTGCCAGCAGCATAAGGGGACTAGCGGGAGTATCGCACAATGAGCAGTTCTTC. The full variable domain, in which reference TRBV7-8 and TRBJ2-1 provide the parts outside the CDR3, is GAGVSQSPRYKVAKRGQDVALRCDPISGHVSLFWYQQALGQGPEFLTYFQNEAQLDKSGLPSDRFFAERPEGSVSTLKIQRTQQEDSAVYLCASSIRGLAGVSHNEQFFGPGTRLTVL.

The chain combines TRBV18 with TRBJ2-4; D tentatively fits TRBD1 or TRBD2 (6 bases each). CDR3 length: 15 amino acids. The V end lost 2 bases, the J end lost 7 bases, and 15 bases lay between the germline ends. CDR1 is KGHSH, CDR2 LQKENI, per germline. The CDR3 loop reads CASSPGSTGRNIQYF. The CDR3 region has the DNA TGTGCCAGCTCACCAGGATCAACAGGGAGGAACATTCAGTACTTC.

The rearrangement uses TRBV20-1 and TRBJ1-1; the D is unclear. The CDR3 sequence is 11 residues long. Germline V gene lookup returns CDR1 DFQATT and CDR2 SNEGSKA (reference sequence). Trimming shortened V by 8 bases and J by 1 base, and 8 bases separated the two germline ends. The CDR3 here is CSSHRNTEAFF. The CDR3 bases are TGCAGTTCCCACAGGAACACTGAAGCTTTCTTT.

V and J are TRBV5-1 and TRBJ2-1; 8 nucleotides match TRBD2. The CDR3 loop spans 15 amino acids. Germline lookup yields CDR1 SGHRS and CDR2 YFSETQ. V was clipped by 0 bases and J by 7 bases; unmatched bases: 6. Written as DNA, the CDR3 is TGCGCCAGCAGCTTGGTACGGGAGGGACGGAATGAGCAGTTCTTC. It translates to CASSLVREGRNEQFF.

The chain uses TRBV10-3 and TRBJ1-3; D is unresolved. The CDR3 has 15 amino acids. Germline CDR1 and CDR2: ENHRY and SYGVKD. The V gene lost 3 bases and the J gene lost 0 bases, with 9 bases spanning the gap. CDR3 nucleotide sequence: TGTGCCATCAGTGAAGGCTCCCGCTCTGGAAACACCATATATTTT. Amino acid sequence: CAISEGSRSGNTIYF.

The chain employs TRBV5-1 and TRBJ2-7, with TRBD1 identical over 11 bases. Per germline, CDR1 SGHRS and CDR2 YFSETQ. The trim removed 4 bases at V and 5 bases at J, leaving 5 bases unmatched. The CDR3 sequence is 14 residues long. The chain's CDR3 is CASSMGQGVNEQYF. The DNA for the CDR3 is TGCGCCAGCAGCATGGGACAGGGGGTCAACGAGCAGTACTTC.

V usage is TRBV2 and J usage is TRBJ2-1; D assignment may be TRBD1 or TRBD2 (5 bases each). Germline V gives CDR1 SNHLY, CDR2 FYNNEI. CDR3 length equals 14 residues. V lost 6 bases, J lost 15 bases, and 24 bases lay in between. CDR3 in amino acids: CASSPPTRGLWVFF. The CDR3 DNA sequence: TGTGCCAGCAGCCCCCCCACTAGGGGCCTTTGGGTGTTCTTC.

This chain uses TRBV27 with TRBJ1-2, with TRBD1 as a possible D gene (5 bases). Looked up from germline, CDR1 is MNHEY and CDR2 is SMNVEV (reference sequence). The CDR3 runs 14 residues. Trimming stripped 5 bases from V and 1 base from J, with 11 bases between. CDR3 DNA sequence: TGTGCCAGCAGTGACAGCCCCCTTAACTATGGCTACACCTTC. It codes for CASSDSPLNYGYTF.

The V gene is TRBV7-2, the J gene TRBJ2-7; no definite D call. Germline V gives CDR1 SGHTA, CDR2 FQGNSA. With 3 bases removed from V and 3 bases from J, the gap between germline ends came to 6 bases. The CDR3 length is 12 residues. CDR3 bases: TGTGCCAGCAGCTTCCCTTTCTACGAGCAGTACTTC. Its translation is CASSFPFYEQYF.

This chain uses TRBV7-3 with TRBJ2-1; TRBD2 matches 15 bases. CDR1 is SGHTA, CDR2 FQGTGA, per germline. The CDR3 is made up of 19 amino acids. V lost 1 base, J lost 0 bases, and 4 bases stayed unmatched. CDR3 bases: TGTGCCAGCAGCTTAAGCGGGACTAGCGGGAGGAGCTCCTACAATGAGCAGTTCTTC. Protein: CASSLSGTSGRSSYNEQFF.